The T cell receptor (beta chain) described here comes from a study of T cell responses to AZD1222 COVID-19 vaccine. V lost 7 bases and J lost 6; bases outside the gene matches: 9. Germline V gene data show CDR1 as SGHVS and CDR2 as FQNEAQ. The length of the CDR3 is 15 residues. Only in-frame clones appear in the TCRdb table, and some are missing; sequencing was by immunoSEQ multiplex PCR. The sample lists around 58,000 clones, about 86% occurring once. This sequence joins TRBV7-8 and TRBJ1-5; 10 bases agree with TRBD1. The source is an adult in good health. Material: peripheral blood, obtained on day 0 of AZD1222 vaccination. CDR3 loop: CASTGQGGLVQPQHF. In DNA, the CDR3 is TGTGCCAGCACCGGACAGGGGGGCCTCGTTCAGCCCCAGCATTTT.